Each of the 27 T cell receptor beta chains below was sequenced from the same sample in a study of cytomegalovirus exposure and HLA in healthy donors. Primers included in the PCR were 60 Vbeta and 13 Jbeta primers. The method was immunoSEQ multiplex PCR; TCRdb's version includes in-frame clones alone and lacks a portion of them. Here the sample spans tens of thousands of clones, more than 80% being singletons. Input material: PBMCs. Receptors originate from a male donor in good health and CMV-seronegative.

The chain joins TRBV7-2 to TRBJ2-4; 7 nucleotides align to TRBD1. V lost 2 bases and J lost 5; bases outside the gene matches: 6. Germline V gene lookup returns CDR1 SGHTA and CDR2 FQGNSA. The CDR3 length is 15 residues. DNA of the CDR3: TGTGCCAGCAGCTTACATGGGACAGAGGAAAACATTCAGTACTTC. Its protein is CASSLHGTEENIQYF.

The chain carries TRBV9 and TRBJ2-1; possible D gene TRBD2, 6 bases. Trimming shortened V by 0 bases and J by 4 bases, and 14 bases separated the two germline ends. This CDR3 has 16 amino acids. From germline, CDR1 is SGDLS and CDR2 YYNGEE. The chain's CDR3 is CASSVGGGTAYNEQFF. CDR3 nucleotides: TGTGCCAGCAGCGTAGGGGGCGGGACCGCGTACAATGAGCAGTTCTTC.

This clone has just a few counts. The sample contains more than one DNA sequence encoding this CDR3. The chain uses TRBV10-3 and TRBJ1-1; 9 nucleotides agree with TRBD1. V was pared by 3 bases and J by 6 bases, with 2 bases of the junction left unmatched. In germline, CDR1 is ENHRY, CDR2 SYGVKD. The CDR3 consists of 13 residues. The CDR3 loop reads CAISDGTGPEAFF. The CDR3 nucleotides read TGTGCCATCAGTGATGGGACAGGGCCTGAAGCTTTCTTT.

The chain couples TRBV18 to TRBJ1-1; 8 nucleotides agree with TRBD1. This CDR3 spans 14 amino acids. In germline, CDR1 is KGHSH, CDR2 LQKENI. Unmatched junction bases numbered 4, after V lost 1 base and J lost 6 bases. The chain's CDR3 is CASSPQMDRAEAFF. CDR3 nucleotides: TGTGCCAGCTCACCACAGATGGACAGGGCTGAAGCTTTCTTT.

The chain couples TRBV27 to TRBJ1-1; 11 positions agree with TRBD1. The germline CDR1 and CDR2 sequences are MNHEY and SMNVEV (reference sequence). The trim removed 4 bases at V and 5 bases at J, leaving 0 bases unmatched. The CDR3 is 13 residues long. The CDR3 coding sequence is TGTGCCAGCAGTTGGGACAGGGGGACTGAAGCTTTCTTT. Protein sequence: CASSWDRGTEAFF.

Relative to its sample, this clone is medium-sized. The chain links TRBV5-1 to TRBJ1-4, with 8 bases matching TRBD1. The junction had 12 bases not matched to a gene; V was cut back by 4 bases and J by 4 bases. This CDR3 spans 17 amino acids. Germline V gene data show CDR1 as SGHRS and CDR2 as YFSETQ. The CDR3 DNA sequence: TGCGCCAGCAGCAACACGCTCGGGACAGGCGGTAATGAAAAACTGTTTTTT. The encoded protein is CASSNTLGTGGNEKLFF.

The J gene is TRBJ1-4, the V gene TRBV4-1; 7 positions agree with TRBD1. Trimming at V came to 4 bases and at J to 2 bases, leaving 13 bases not matched to a gene. The CDR3 is made up of 18 amino acids. In germline, CDR1 is MGHRA, CDR2 YSYEKL. For the CDR3, the DNA is TGCGCCAGCAGCCGAATCAGGGGGATAGGCCATACTAATGAAAAACTGTTTTTT. This codes for CASSRIRGIGHTNEKLFF.

V gene TRBV9 combines with J gene TRBJ1-5, with no clear D. V was cut by 0 bases and J by 3 bases, with 7 bases left in between. The CDR3 runs to 14 residues. Germline V gives CDR1 SGDLS, CDR2 YYNGEE. CDR3 DNA sequence: TGTGCCAGCAGCGTAGGCGAGGACAATCAGCCCCAGCATTTT. It is translated as CASSVGEDNQPQHF. The full variable domain, with the rest looked up from reference TRBV9 and TRBJ1-5, is DSGVTQTPKHLITATGQRVTLRCSPRSGDLSVYWYQQSLDQGLQFLIQYYNGEERAKGNILERFSAQQFPDLHSELNLSSLELGDSALYFCASSVGEDNQPQHFGDGTRLSIL.

The V and J genes are TRBV27 and TRBJ1-1; 7 nucleotides align to TRBD1. This CDR3 has 15 amino acids. Germline lookup yields CDR1 MNHEY and CDR2 SMNVEV (reference sequence). Germline trimming cut 6 bases from V and 3 bases from J; bases unmatched to any gene: 10. Here the CDR3 reads CASRTLQGLDTEAFF. In nucleotides, the CDR3 is TGTGCCAGCAGAACATTACAGGGGTTGGACACTGAAGCTTTCTTT.

The chain links TRBV30 to TRBJ2-7, with D perhaps matching TRBD1 (6 bases). The germline CDR1 and CDR2 sequences are GTSNPN and SVGIG (reference sequence). This CDR3 spans 13 amino acids. V was trimmed by 0 bases and J by 2 bases, leaving 8 bases between them. This CDR3 reads CAWSVGGAYEQYF. In DNA, the CDR3 is TGTGCCTGGAGTGTAGGGGGAGCCTACGAGCAGTACTTC.

The V call is TRBV18, the J call TRBJ1-1; the D gene is possibly TRBD1 (6 bases). The CDR3 totals 17 residues. Germline V lookup: CDR1 KGHSH, CDR2 LQKENI. V lost 3 bases, J lost 1 base, and 18 bases lay in between. CDR3 protein: CASSPPIGQGRNTEAFF. CDR3 nucleotides: TGTGCCAGCTCACCGCCCATAGGGCAGGGGCGGAACACTGAAGCTTTCTTT.

The chain joins TRBV5-1 to TRBJ2-1; TRBD2 matches 8 bases. CDR3 length equals 16 residues. V shed 5 bases, J shed 0 bases, and the junction held 7 bases outside the gene matches. Per germline, CDR1 SGHRS and CDR2 YFSETQ. This chain's CDR3 is CASRKSSGSSYNEQFF. The CDR3 DNA sequence: TGCGCCAGCAGAAAATCCAGCGGGAGCTCCTACAATGAGCAGTTCTTC. The complete variable domain, with remaining parts taken from reference TRBV5-1 and TRBJ2-1, reads KAGVTQTPRYLIKTRGQQVTLSCSPISGHRSVSWYQQTPGQGLQFLFEYFSETQRNKGNFPGRFSGRQFSNSRSEMNVSTLELGDSALYLCASRKSSGSSYNEQFFGPGTRLTVL.

This rearrangement joins TRBV19 to TRBJ2-1, with TRBD2 matching 9 bases. This CDR3 is built from 16 residues. J lost 7 bases, V lost 1 base, and 8 bases had no gene match. Germline-derived CDR1 and CDR2 are LNHDA and SQIVND (reference sequence). The CDR3 DNA reads TGTGCCAGTAGTATAGGAGGCGGGGGGGCCAAGAATGAGCAGTTCTTC. This sequence encodes CASSIGGGGAKNEQFF.

The CDR3 is CASSGDRGGQPQHF. The CDR3 DNA sequence: TGTGCCAGTAGTGGAGACAGGGGTGGTCAGCCCCAGCATTTT. The V and J genes are TRBV19 and TRBJ1-5; 8 nucleotides align to TRBD1. The CDR3 contains 14 residues. Germline CDR1 LNHDA, CDR2 SQIVND (reference sequence). V lost 5 bases and J lost 6; bases outside the gene matches: 6.

The chain carries TRBV30 and TRBJ2-3, with TRBD2 as a possible D gene (5 bases). V lost 4 bases, J lost 5 bases, and 13 bases lay in between. Germline CDR1 and CDR2: GTSNPN and SVGIG (reference sequence). CDR3 length equals 13 residues. The CDR3 here is CAWTLREGDTQYF. DNA of the CDR3: TGTGCCTGGACTCTCAGAGAGGGAGATACGCAGTATTTT.

V usage is TRBV6-1 and J usage is TRBJ1-4; D might be TRBD1 (6 bases). V lost 3 bases and J lost 0, with 14 bases in between. Germline CDR1 and CDR2: MNHNS and SASEGT. This CDR3 comprises 17 residues. CDR3 in DNA: TGTGCCAGCAGTGACCCCGGGGGGGGGCCAACTAATGAAAAACTGTTTTTT. Translation: CASSDPGGGPTNEKLFF.

In its sample, this clone was seen a few times. V gene TRBV25-1 combines with J gene TRBJ2-3, with TRBD1 as a possible D gene (5 bases). Between the trimmed V and J ends, which lost 1 base and 0 bases, there was a span of 11 bases. This CDR3 has 16 residues. The germline V gene encodes CDR1 MGHDK and CDR2 SYGVNS. Here the CDR3 DNA reads TGTGCCAGCAGTGAATCAGGGCGTGATAGCACAGATACGCAGTATTTT. Translation gives CASSESGRDSTDTQYF.

This chain uses TRBV19 with TRBJ1-5, with a possible D match to TRBD1 (5 bases). This CDR3 is 14 amino acids long. V lost 5 bases to trimming and J lost 6 bases, with 14 bases between them. Germline-derived CDR1 and CDR2 are LNHDA and SQIVND (reference sequence). The CDR3 DNA reads as TGTGCCAGTAGTGTAGGTCAGGGAGGTCAGCCCCAGCATTTT. It is translated as CASSVGQGGQPQHF.

The V call is TRBV6-5, the J call TRBJ2-1, with TRBD1 matching 7 bases. V lost 6 bases, J lost 6 bases, and 11 bases stayed unmatched. Germline lookup yields CDR1 MNHEY and CDR2 SVGAGI. The CDR3 is 15 amino acids. This CDR3 is CASSLRAGGSNEQFF. For the CDR3, the DNA is TGTGCCAGCAGCCTGAGGGCAGGGGGTAGCAATGAGCAGTTCTTC.

The V call is TRBV14, the J call TRBJ1-1, with 7 nucleotides matching TRBD1. V shed 4 bases and J 4 bases; nucleotides not matched to a gene: 6. The CDR3 runs 14 residues. From germline, CDR1 is SGHDN and CDR2 FVKESK. The CDR3 here is CASSLRTGSTEAFF. The DNA for the CDR3 is TGTGCCAGCAGCCTCAGGACAGGTTCCACTGAAGCTTTCTTT.

This clone was observed a single time. V usage is TRBV5-8 and J usage is TRBJ1-6; D unresolved. The CDR3 is made up of 14 amino acids. The V gene's germline CDR1 is SGHTS and CDR2 YDEGEE. V was shortened by 4 bases and J by 0 bases, with 5 bases between the two germline ends. The CDR3: CASSRSSYNSPLHF. CDR3 bases: TGTGCCAGCAGCCGGAGCTCCTATAATTCACCCCTCCACTTT.

The J gene is TRBJ2-7, the V gene TRBV19; 7 nucleotides line up with TRBD2. The CDR3 runs 16 residues. Germline V lookup: CDR1 LNHDA, CDR2 SQIVND (reference sequence). With 2 bases clipped from V and 0 bases from J, the junction kept 7 bases outside the gene matches. The CDR3 DNA is TGTGCCAGTAGTATAACGGGGGGTTGGGCCTCCTACGAGCAGTACTTC. It translates to CASSITGGWASYEQYF.

J is TRBJ1-4 and V is TRBV7-8; the match to TRBD1 covers 9 bases. The germline V gene has CDR1 SGHVS and CDR2 FQNEAQ. With V trimmed by 5 bases and J by 8 bases, 9 bases remained unmatched. The CDR3 extends over 15 amino acids. The CDR3 here is CASSQSGTGREKLFF. Here the CDR3 DNA reads TGTGCCAGCAGCCAGTCCGGGACAGGGCGGGAAAAACTGTTTTTT. The complete variable domain, with remaining parts taken from reference TRBV7-8 and TRBJ1-4, reads GAGVSQSPRYKVAKRGQDVALRCDPISGHVSLFWYQQALGQGPEFLTYFQNEAQLDKSGLPSDRFFAERPEGSVSTLKIQRTQQEDSAVYLCASSQSGTGREKLFFGSGTQLSVL.

The gene calls are TRBV5-1 and TRBJ1-2; 10 bases match TRBD1. The CDR3 consists of 16 residues. Germline CDR1 is SGHRS and CDR2 is YFSETQ. V lost 4 bases, J lost 0 bases, and 6 bases stayed unmatched. The CDR3, as DNA: TGCGCCAGCAGCAAAGGACAGGGGGGATCTAACTATGGCTACACCTTC. Encoded protein: CASSKGQGGSNYGYTF.

This chain joins TRBV7-9 and TRBJ1-2; TRBD1 matches 11 bases. CDR3 length: 16 residues. V trimming: 4 bases; J trimming: 4 bases; junction bases outside the gene matches: 8. The germline V gene encodes CDR1 SEHNR and CDR2 FQNEAQ (reference sequence). The CDR3 DNA is TGTGCCAGCAGCTCACCCACGGGACAGGGGGGCTATGGCTACACCTTC. Protein: CASSSPTGQGGYGYTF.

Only one count was recorded for this clone. This chain uses TRBV5-1 with TRBJ2-7; 7 bases are shared with TRBD1. V dropped 5 bases and J dropped 6; count of bases not matched to a gene: 5. Germline V gene sequence: CDR1 SGHRS, CDR2 YFSETQ. The CDR3 runs 12 residues. The CDR3 sequence: CASSLTGVEQYF. CDR3 DNA sequence: TGCGCCAGCAGTTTAACAGGGGTCGAGCAGTACTTC.

V and J are TRBV4-1 and TRBJ2-5; TRBD1 is a possible D gene (5 bases). Trimming cost V 1 base and J 7 bases, with 10 bases left between them. Looked up from germline, CDR1 is MGHRA and CDR2 is YSYEKL. This CDR3 region has 13 residues. CDR3 in amino acids: CASSQAGSLTQYF. The CDR3 DNA is TGCGCCAGCAGCCAAGCAGGGTCGCTGACCCAGTACTTC.